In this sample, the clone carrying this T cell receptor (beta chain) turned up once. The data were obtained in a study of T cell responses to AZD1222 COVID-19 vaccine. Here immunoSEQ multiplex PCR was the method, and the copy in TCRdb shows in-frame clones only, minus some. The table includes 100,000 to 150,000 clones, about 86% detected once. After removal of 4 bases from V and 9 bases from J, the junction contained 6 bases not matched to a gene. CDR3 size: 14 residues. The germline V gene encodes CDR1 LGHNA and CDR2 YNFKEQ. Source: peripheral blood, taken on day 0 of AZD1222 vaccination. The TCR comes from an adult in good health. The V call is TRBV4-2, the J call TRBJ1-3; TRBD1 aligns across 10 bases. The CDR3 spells CASSPLGQGSTIYF. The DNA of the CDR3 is TGTGCCAGCAGCCCATTGGGACAGGGGAGCACCATATATTTT.